The 4 T cell receptor beta chains presented below share a single source sample, sequenced in a study of OX40 agonist ivuxolimab in advanced cancers. Sequencing used immunoSEQ multiplex PCR; TCRdb keeps in-frame clones, though not all of them. Of 95,000 to 120,000 clones in the sample, roughly 90% were seen once. The source material was CD4+ or CD8+ T cells sorted from blood, sampled in a trial of the OX40 agonist ivuxolimab. These receptors were obtained from an adult with an advanced solid tumor such as melanoma, head and neck, liver or kidney cancer.

V usage is TRBV6-1 and J usage is TRBJ1-4; 7 bases align to TRBD1. Germline CDR1 is MNHNS and CDR2 is SASEGT. V was pared by 4 bases and J by 3 bases, with 2 bases of the junction left unmatched. CDR3 length equals 14 residues. CDR3 sequence: CASSGQGANEKLFF. CDR3 DNA sequence: TGTGCCAGCAGTGGTCAGGGGGCTAATGAAAAACTGTTTTTT.

The chain joins TRBV11-3 to TRBJ2-1; 7 positions match TRBD2. V lost 1 base, J lost 5 bases, and 5 bases stayed unmatched. The germline gives CDR1 SGHNT, CDR2 YENEEA. The CDR3 covers 15 residues. The DNA of the CDR3 is TGTGCCAGCAGCTTAGTGACGGGAGGCAACAATGAGCAGTTCTTC. As protein: CASSLVTGGNNEQFF.

This chain connects TRBV5-1 to TRBJ1-1; TRBD1 might be the D (6 bases). Germline values: CDR1 SGHRS, CDR2 YFSETQ. The CDR3 covers 14 residues. The V gene lost 3 bases and the J gene lost 3 bases, with 12 bases spanning the gap. The CDR3 DNA follows: TGCGCCAGCAGCTGGGGACAAGTGGACACTGAAGCTTTCTTT. It translates to CASSWGQVDTEAFF.

This sequence joins TRBV6-1 and TRBJ1-2, with 9 bases fitting TRBD1. CDR3 size: 13 residues. Unmatched junction bases numbered 8, after V lost 6 bases and J lost 9 bases. CDR1 MNHNS and CDR2 SASEGT come from the germline V gene. The CDR3 coding sequence is TGTGCCAGCAGAGATGGGACAGGGTGGAGCTACACCTTC. Its protein product is CASRDGTGWSYTF.